These T cell receptor beta chains were read from a single sample in a study of blood T cell repertoires in COVID-19. TCRdb keeps only in-frame clones here, not all; method: immunoSEQ multiplex PCR. Of under 250,000 clones detected, approximately 91% appear once; the ten largest clones hold 4.5% to 5.5%. Material for sequencing was peripheral blood. These receptor sequences come from a woman in her thirties or forties with acute or convalescent COVID-19. Each CDR3 is given with its conserved first and last residue. The D gene is left open where the match is weak. A row's size may be missing; if present it is once, few, many or a size class.

v_gene: TRBV19
j_gene: TRBJ1-1
d_gene: -
abundance: -
CDR3nt: TGTGCCAGTAGTCCCTCCCGACAGACGAACACTGAAGCTTTCTTT
CDR3aa: CASSPSRQTNTEAFF

v_gene: TRBV12-3/TRBV12-4
j_gene: TRBJ1-1
d_gene: -
abundance: -
CDR3nt: TGTGCCAGCAGTCGCAGGGAGAACACTGAAGCTTTCTTT
CDR3aa: CASSRRENTEAFF

v_gene: TRBV6-5
j_gene: TRBJ2-5
d_gene: TRBD2
abundance: -
CDR3nt: TGTGCCAGCAGCACCGGGACTAGTCAACGTGAGACCCAGTACTTC
CDR3aa: CASSTGTSQRETQYF

v_gene: TRBV2
j_gene: TRBJ1-2
d_gene: -
abundance: once
CDR3nt: TGTGCCAGCAGCGTCAGGGTGGATGGCTACACCTTC
CDR3aa: CASSVRVDGYTF

v_gene: TRBV6-5
j_gene: TRBJ1-1
d_gene: -
abundance: -
CDR3nt: TGTGCCAGCAGGCGGGGGTACACTGAAGCTTTCTTT
CDR3aa: CASRRGYTEAFF

v_gene: TRBV5-1
j_gene: TRBJ2-3
d_gene: -
abundance: -
CDR3nt: TGCGCCAGCAGCTTGAGTATTGGGGCAGGGACAGATACGCAGTATTTT
CDR3aa: CASSLSIGAGTDTQYF

v_gene: TRBV21-1
j_gene: TRBJ2-3
d_gene: -
abundance: -
CDR3nt: TGTGCCAGCAGCCCCCTAAGGACAGGGGGCTTGAGCACAGATACGCAGTATTTT
CDR3aa: CASSPLRTGGLSTDTQYF

v_gene: TRBV11-2
j_gene: TRBJ1-4
d_gene: TRBD1
abundance: -
CDR3nt: TGTGCCAGCAGCTTAAGCGGGACAGGGGCAACTAATGAAAAACTGTTTTTT
CDR3aa: CASSLSGTGATNEKLFF

v_gene: TRBV7-6
j_gene: TRBJ1-5
d_gene: TRBD1
abundance: -
CDR3nt: TGTGCCAGCAGCTCCCGGGCTAGACAGGGGGGAACTTGGAGCAATCAGCCCCAGCATTTT
CDR3aa: CASSSRARQGGTWSNQPQHF

v_gene: TRBV29-1
j_gene: TRBJ1-3
d_gene: -
abundance: -
CDR3nt: TGCAGCGCCCTGGACATCTCTGGAAACACCATATATTTT
CDR3aa: CSALDISGNTIYF

v_gene: TRBV4-1
j_gene: TRBJ1-2
d_gene: TRBD1
abundance: -
CDR3nt: TGCGCCAGCAGCCAGACAGGGTGGAGTGGCTACACCTTC
CDR3aa: CASSQTGWSGYTF

v_gene: TRBV13
j_gene: TRBJ1-2
d_gene: TRBD1
abundance: few
CDR3nt: TGTGCCAGCAGCTTAGAAACAGGGGGCACCTATGGCTACACCTTC
CDR3aa: CASSLETGGTYGYTF

v_gene: TRBV6-4
j_gene: TRBJ2-3
d_gene: TRBD1
abundance: few
CDR3nt: TGTGCCAGCAGTGAGGGACAGGGGGCTGCTGATACGCAGTATTTT
CDR3aa: CASSEGQGAADTQYF

v_gene: TRBV7-2
j_gene: TRBJ1-5
d_gene: TRBD1
abundance: -
CDR3nt: TGTGCCAGCAGCGCCCGGACAGGGGACAATCAGCCCCAGCATTTT
CDR3aa: CASSARTGDNQPQHF

v_gene: TRBV4-1
j_gene: TRBJ1-5
d_gene: -
abundance: -
CDR3nt: TGCGCCAGCAGCGCCCCCGGAGGCCAGCCCCAGCATTTT
CDR3aa: CASSAPGGQPQHF

v_gene: TRBV24-1
j_gene: TRBJ1-5
d_gene: -
abundance: -
CDR3nt: TGTGCCACCAGTGATTACGGTCATCAGCCCCAGCATTTT
CDR3aa: CATSDYGHQPQHF

v_gene: TRBV2
j_gene: TRBJ2-3
d_gene: TRBD1
abundance: -
CDR3nt: TGTGCCAGCAGCCTGACAGGGCCTACGCAGTATTTT
CDR3aa: CASSLTGPTQYF

v_gene: TRBV5-6
j_gene: TRBJ1-2
d_gene: TRBD1
abundance: -
CDR3nt: TGTGCCAGCAGCGCCCGACAGGGCAGCCTACATGGCTACACCTTC
CDR3aa: CASSARQGSLHGYTF

v_gene: TRBV2
j_gene: TRBJ1-2
d_gene: TRBD1
abundance: -
CDR3nt: TGTGCCAGCACCGGGACAGGGGGCCGAGGGAACTATGGCTACACCTTC
CDR3aa: CASTGTGGRGNYGYTF

v_gene: TRBV5-5
j_gene: TRBJ2-3
d_gene: -
abundance: -
CDR3nt: TGTGCCAGCAGCCGAGGAGGGGTGGGCACAGATACGCAGTATTTT
CDR3aa: CASSRGGVGTDTQYF

v_gene: TRBV2
j_gene: TRBJ1-2
d_gene: -
abundance: -
CDR3nt: TGTGCCAGCAGTGAAGCGGGGGGGACATACTATGGCTACACCTTC
CDR3aa: CASSEAGGTYYGYTF

v_gene: TRBV3-1/TRBV3-2
j_gene: TRBJ1-2
d_gene: TRBD1
abundance: -
CDR3nt: TGTGCCAGCAGCCCACTACAAACAGGGGATTATGGCTACACCTTC
CDR3aa: CASSPLQTGDYGYTF

v_gene: TRBV9
j_gene: TRBJ1-2
d_gene: -
abundance: -
CDR3nt: TGTGCCAGCAGCGATAATTCCAACTCCCGGGGCTACACCTTC
CDR3aa: CASSDNSNSRGYTF

v_gene: TRBV5-1
j_gene: TRBJ2-5
d_gene: TRBD2
abundance: -
CDR3nt: TGCGCCAGCAGCAGGACTAGCGCCCAAGAGACCCAGTACTTC
CDR3aa: CASSRTSAQETQYF

v_gene: TRBV9
j_gene: TRBJ1-4
d_gene: TRBD1
abundance: -
CDR3nt: TGTGCCAGCAGCGTAGGGGCAGGGGGCAATGAGGAAAAACTGTTTTTT
CDR3aa: CASSVGAGGNEEKLFF

v_gene: TRBV5-1
j_gene: TRBJ1-2
d_gene: -
abundance: -
CDR3nt: TGCGCCAGCAGGGTCCGCAGTGACGGACTCCCTCATGGCTACACCTTC
CDR3aa: CASRVRSDGLPHGYTF

v_gene: TRBV5-1
j_gene: TRBJ1-2
d_gene: -
abundance: once
CDR3nt: TGCGCCAGCAGCTTAGCGCGGTTCTATGGCTACACCTTC
CDR3aa: CASSLARFYGYTF

v_gene: TRBV6-2/TRBV6-3
j_gene: TRBJ1-1
d_gene: -
abundance: -
CDR3nt: TGTGCCAGCAGTTACTTGGGGGAGGAGACTGAAGCTTTCTTT
CDR3aa: CASSYLGEETEAFF

v_gene: TRBV11-1
j_gene: TRBJ1-1
d_gene: -
abundance: -
CDR3nt: TGTGCCAGCAGCTTAGGCCGGGGGAGGACTGAAGCTTTCTTT
CDR3aa: CASSLGRGRTEAFF

v_gene: TRBV9
j_gene: TRBJ2-3
d_gene: -
abundance: -
CDR3nt: TGTGCCAGCAGCGTAGGAGCGCTAGCAGTCACAGATACGCAGTATTTT
CDR3aa: CASSVGALAVTDTQYF

v_gene: TRBV11-3
j_gene: TRBJ1-2
d_gene: -
abundance: -
CDR3nt: TGTGCCAGCAGCTTAGTTGCGACAACTGTCTATGGCTACACCTTC
CDR3aa: CASSLVATTVYGYTF

v_gene: TRBV2
j_gene: TRBJ1-2
d_gene: -
abundance: -
CDR3nt: TGTGCCAGCCTCGGGGGTTTTATCTATGGCTACACCTTC
CDR3aa: CASLGGFIYGYTF

v_gene: TRBV5-1
j_gene: TRBJ1-1
d_gene: -
abundance: -
CDR3nt: TGCGCCAGCAGCTTCGGAAGCGGCTTCAACACTGAAGCTTTCTTT
CDR3aa: CASSFGSGFNTEAFF

v_gene: TRBV27
j_gene: TRBJ1-6
d_gene: -
abundance: -
CDR3nt: TGTGCCAGCAGTTCCCCGCCGGGTTATAATTCACCCCTCCACTTT
CDR3aa: CASSSPPGYNSPLHF

v_gene: TRBV11-3
j_gene: TRBJ2-3
d_gene: -
abundance: -
CDR3nt: TGTGCCAGCAGCTTGAACTGGGCGGGGGCTAGGGGAACGCAGTATTTT
CDR3aa: CASSLNWAGARGTQYF

v_gene: TRBV5-1
j_gene: TRBJ1-5
d_gene: -
abundance: -
CDR3nt: TGTGCCAGCAGCTTGGGGCAGGGAGGTAATAGCAATCAGCCCCAGCATTTT
CDR3aa: CASSLGQGGNSNQPQHF

v_gene: TRBV4-1
j_gene: TRBJ2-5
d_gene: -
abundance: once
CDR3nt: TGCGCCAGCAGCAACTTGCCAGGGGAGACCCAGTACTTC
CDR3aa: CASSNLPGETQYF

v_gene: TRBV19
j_gene: TRBJ2-1
d_gene: TRBD2
abundance: once
CDR3nt: TGTGCCAGTAAAAAGGGGACTAGCGGGGGGGTCTTATATGAGCAGTTCTTC
CDR3aa: CASKKGTSGGVLYEQFF

v_gene: TRBV21-1
j_gene: TRBJ1-5
d_gene: -
abundance: few
CDR3nt: TGTGCCAGCAGCAAAGGTGTGCGGTCGGGGCCCCAGCATTTT
CDR3aa: CASSKGVRSGPQHF

v_gene: TRBV12-3/TRBV12-4
j_gene: TRBJ2-2
d_gene: -
abundance: once
CDR3nt: TGTGCCAGCAGTTTCGTCCTCGGGGAGCTGTTTTTT
CDR3aa: CASSFVLGELFF

v_gene: TRBV10-3
j_gene: TRBJ1-2
d_gene: -
abundance: once
CDR3nt: TGTGCCATCAGTGTGCTGGACAGAGACTATGGCTACACCTTC
CDR3aa: CAISVLDRDYGYTF

v_gene: TRBV15
j_gene: TRBJ1-5
d_gene: -
abundance: -
CDR3nt: TGTGCCAGCAGGGGACAAAGTCAGCCCCAGCATTTT
CDR3aa: CASRGQSQPQHF

v_gene: TRBV12-3/TRBV12-4
j_gene: TRBJ1-2
d_gene: TRBD1
abundance: -
CDR3nt: TGTGCCAGCAGCCGGACAGGGGGCTACACCTTC
CDR3aa: CASSRTGGYTF

v_gene: TRBV24-1
j_gene: TRBJ1-4
d_gene: TRBD1
abundance: -
CDR3nt: TGTGCCACCAGAAACGACAGGGGTGGGTTCGAAAAACTGTTTTTT
CDR3aa: CATRNDRGGFEKLFF